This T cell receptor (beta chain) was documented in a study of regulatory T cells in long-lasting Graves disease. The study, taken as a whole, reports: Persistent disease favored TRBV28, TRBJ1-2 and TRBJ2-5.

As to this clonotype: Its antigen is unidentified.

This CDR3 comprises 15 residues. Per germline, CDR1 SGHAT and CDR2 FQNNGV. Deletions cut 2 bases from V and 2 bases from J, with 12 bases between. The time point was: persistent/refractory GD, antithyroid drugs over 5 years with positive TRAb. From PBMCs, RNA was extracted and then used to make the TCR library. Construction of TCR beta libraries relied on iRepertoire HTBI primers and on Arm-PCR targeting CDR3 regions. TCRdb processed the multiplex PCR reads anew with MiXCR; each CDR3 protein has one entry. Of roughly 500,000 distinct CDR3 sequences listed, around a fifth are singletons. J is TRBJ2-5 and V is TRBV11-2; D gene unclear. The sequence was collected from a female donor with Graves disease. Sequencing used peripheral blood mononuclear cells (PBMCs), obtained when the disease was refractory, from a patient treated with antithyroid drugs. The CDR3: CASSLWLERQETQYF. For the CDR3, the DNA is TGTGCCAGCAGCTTATGGTTAGAAAGGCAAGAGACCCAGTACTTC.